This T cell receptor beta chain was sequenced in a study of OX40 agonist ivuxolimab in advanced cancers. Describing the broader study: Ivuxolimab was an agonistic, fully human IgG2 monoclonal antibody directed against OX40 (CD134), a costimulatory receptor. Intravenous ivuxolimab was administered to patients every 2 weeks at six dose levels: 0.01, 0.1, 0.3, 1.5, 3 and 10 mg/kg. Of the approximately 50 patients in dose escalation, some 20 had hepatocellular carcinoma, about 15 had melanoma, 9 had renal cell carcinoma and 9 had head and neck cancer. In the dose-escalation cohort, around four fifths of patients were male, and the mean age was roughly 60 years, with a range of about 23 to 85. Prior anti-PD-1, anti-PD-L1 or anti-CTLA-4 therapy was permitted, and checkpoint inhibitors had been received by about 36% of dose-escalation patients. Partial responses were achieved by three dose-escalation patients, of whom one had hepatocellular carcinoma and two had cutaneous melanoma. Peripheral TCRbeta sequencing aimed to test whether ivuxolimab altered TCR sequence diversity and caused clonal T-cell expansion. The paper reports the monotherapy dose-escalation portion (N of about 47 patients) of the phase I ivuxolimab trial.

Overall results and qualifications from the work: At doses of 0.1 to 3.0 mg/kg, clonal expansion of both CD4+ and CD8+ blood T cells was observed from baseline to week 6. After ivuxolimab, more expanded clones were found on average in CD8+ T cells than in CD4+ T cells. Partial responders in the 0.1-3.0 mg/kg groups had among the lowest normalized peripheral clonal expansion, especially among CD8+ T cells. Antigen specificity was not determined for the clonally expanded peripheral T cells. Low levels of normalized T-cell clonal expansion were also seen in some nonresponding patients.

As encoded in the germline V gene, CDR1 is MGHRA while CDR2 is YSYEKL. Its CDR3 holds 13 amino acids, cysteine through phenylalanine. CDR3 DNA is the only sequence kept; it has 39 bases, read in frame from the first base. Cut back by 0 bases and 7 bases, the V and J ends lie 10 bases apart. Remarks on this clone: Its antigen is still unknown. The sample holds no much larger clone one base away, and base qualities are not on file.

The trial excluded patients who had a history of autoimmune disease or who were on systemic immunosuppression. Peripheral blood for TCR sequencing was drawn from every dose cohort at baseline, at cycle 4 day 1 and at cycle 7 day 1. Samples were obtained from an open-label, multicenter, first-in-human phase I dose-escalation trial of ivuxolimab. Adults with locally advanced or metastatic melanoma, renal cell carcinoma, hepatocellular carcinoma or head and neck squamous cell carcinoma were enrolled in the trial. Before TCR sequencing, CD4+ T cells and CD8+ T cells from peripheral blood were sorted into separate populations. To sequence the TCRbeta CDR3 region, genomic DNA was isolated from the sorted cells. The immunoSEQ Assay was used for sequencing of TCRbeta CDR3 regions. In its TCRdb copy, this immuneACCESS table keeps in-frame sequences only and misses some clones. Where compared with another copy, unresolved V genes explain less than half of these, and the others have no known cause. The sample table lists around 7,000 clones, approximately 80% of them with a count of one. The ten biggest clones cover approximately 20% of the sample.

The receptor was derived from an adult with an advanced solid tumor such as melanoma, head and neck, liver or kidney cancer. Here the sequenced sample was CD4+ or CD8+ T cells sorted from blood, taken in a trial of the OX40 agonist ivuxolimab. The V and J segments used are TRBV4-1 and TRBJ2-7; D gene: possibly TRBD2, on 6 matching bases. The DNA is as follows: TGCGCCAGCAGCCAAGAAGCCGCGGGAGAGCAGTACTTC. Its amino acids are CASSQEAAGEQYF.